The clone carrying this T cell receptor beta chain came up many times. The antigen is undetermined. TCRdb passed the RACE reads through MiXCR, listing each CDR3 protein once. The sample contains 35,000 to 40,000 distinct CDR3 sequences, roughly 10% of which appear only once. The time point here: pre-sensitization, week 0. Described treatment: therapeutic diphenylcyclopropenone sensitization with weekly scalp DPC. Whole blood, unfractionated, served as the material for total RNA extraction. The record originates from a study of human T cells and chemical hapten exposure. Study-level background: TCR yields differed between samples (mainly from small differences in pooled library volume). Study-wide results and caveats: Counts of expanded TCRs (at PT1) showed a positive correlation with patch test score.

The receptor was derived from a man aged 25 to 40 with alopecia areata. Some clones in this sample may be carry-over from other donors' samples. The starting material was whole blood, obtained in connection with sensitization to the hapten diphenylcyclopropenone (DPC).

In nucleotides, the CDR3 is TGCAGTGCTAGGAGTCTCGACGAGCAGTACTTC. Translating it yields CSARSLDEQYF. The chain links TRBV20-1 to TRBJ2-7; D not resolved. Germline V gene data show CDR1 as DFQATT and CDR2 as SNEGSKA (reference sequence). The CDR3 extends over 11 amino acids. V was trimmed by 3 bases and J by 5 bases, leaving 8 bases between them.